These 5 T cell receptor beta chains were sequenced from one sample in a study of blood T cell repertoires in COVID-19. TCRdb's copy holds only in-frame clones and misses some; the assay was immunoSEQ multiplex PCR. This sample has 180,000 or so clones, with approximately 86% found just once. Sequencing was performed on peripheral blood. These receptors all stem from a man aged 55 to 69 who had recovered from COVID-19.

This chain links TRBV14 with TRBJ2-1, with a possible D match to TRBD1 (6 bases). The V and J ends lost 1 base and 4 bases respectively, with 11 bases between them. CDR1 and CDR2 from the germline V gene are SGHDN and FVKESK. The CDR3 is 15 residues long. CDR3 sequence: CASSQVGTRYNEQFF. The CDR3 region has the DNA TGTGCCAGCAGCCAAGTCGGGACACGATACAATGAGCAGTTCTTC.

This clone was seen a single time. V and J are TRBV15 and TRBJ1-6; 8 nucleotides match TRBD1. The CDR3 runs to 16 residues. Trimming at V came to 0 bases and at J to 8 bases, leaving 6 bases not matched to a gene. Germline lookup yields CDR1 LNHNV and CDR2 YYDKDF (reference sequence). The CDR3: CATSRDSTGGDSPLHF. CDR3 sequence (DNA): TGTGCCACCAGCAGAGATTCAACAGGGGGAGATTCACCCCTCCACTTT.

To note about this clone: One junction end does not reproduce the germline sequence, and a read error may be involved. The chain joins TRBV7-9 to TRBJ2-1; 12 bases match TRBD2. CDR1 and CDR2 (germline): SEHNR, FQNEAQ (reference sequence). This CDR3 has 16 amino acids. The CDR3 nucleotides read TGTGCCAGCAGCCTAGCGGGGGGGCTAAAGGACAATGAGCAGTTCTTC. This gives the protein CASSLAGGLKDNEQFF.

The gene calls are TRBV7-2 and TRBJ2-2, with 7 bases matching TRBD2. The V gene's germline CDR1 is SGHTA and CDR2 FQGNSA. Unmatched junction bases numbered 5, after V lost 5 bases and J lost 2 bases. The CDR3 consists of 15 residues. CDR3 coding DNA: TGTGCCAGCAGCCCCCGACTAGCCAACACCGGGGAGCTGTTTTTT. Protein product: CASSPRLANTGELFF.

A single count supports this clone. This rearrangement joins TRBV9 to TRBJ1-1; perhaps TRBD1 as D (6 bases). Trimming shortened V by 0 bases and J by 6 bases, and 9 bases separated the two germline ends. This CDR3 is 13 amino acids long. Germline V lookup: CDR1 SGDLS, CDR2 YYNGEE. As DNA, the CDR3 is TGTGCCAGCAGCGTAGAGGGGGTCGCTGAAGCTTTCTTT. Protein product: CASSVEGVAEAFF. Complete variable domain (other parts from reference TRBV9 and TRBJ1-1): DSGVTQTPKHLITATGQRVTLRCSPRSGDLSVYWYQQSLDQGLQFLIQYYNGEERAKGNILERFSAQQFPDLHSELNLSSLELGDSALYFCASSVEGVAEAFFGQGTRLTVV.